This is a list of T cell receptor beta chains from one sample in a study of cytomegalovirus exposure and HLA in healthy donors. The repertoire was sequenced with immunoSEQ multiplex PCR; TCRdb's copy has only in-frame clones and lacks some. Here the sample spans about 330,000 clones, about 85% being singletons. Sequencing input: PBMCs. All receptors derive from a woman aged 30 to 39 in good health and CMV-seropositive. CDR3s include the opening cysteine and the closing phenylalanine or tryptophan. The D gene is left open where the match is weak. Expanded clones get a size class; other rows say once, few or many, or leave the size out.

>TRBD1|TRBJ1-2|TRBV28|NA
TGTGCCAGCAGTTCTGACAGGGTTTTCTACACCTTC
CASSSDRVFYTF
>NA|TRBJ2-3|TRBV7-9|NA
TGTGCCAGCAGCGCCTCCGGGGAAGAAGATACGCAGTATTTT
CASSASGEEDTQYF
>TRBD2|TRBJ2-1|TRBV6-1|NA
TGTGCCAGCAGCGCCGGGACTAGCGGGACCAATGAGCAGTTCTTC
CASSAGTSGTNEQFF
>NA|TRBJ2-1|TRBV27|NA
TGTGCCAGCAGTTTATCATGGGGGGTTGAGCAGTTCTTC
CASSLSWGVEQFF
>NA|TRBJ2-1|TRBV10-3|NA
TGTGCCATCAGCAGTGGCTCTACTTTTGACAATGAGCAGTTCTTC
CAISSGSTFDNEQFF
>TRBD2|TRBJ2-3|TRBV30|NA
TGTGCCTGGAGTCTAGGGGACTATTCCACAGATACGCAGTATTTT
CAWSLGDYSTDTQYF
>NA|TRBJ1-5|TRBV29-1|NA
TGCAGCGTTACTTATGGACAGCCTTATAGCAATCAGCCCCAGCATTTT
CSVTYGQPYSNQPQHF
>NA|TRBJ1-1|TRBV5-1|NA
TGCGCCAGCAGGAGACAGGAGAACACTGAAGCTTTCTTT
CASRRQENTEAFF
>NA|TRBJ2-7|TRBV7-7|NA
TGTGCCAGCAGCCCAGGACATACAGCCTACGAGCAGTACTTC
CASSPGHTAYEQYF
>NA|TRBJ2-3|TRBV4-3|NA
TGCGCCAGCAGCCAAGGGAGAGGGGGGGATACGCAGTATTTT
CASSQGRGGDTQYF
>TRBD2|TRBJ2-1|TRBV11-2|NA
TGTGCCAGCAGCTCGGTAGCGGGATACTCCTACAATGAGCAGTTCTTC
CASSSVAGYSYNEQFF
>TRBD1|TRBJ1-4|TRBV18|NA
TGTGCCAGCTCACCCGGACAGGGGGAGATCGGAAAACTGTTTTTT
CASSPGQGEIGKLFF
>NA|TRBJ1-1|TRBV6-5|NA
TGTGCCAGCAGTTACTCCGAACTTGCCCGGGCCCGTGAAGCTTTCTTT
CASSYSELARAREAFF
>NA|TRBJ1-2|TRBV5-1|NA
TGCGCCAGCAGCCCACGCGGGGATGCTAACTATGGCTACACCTTC
CASSPRGDANYGYTF
>NA|TRBJ1-1|TRBV4-3|NA
TGCGCCACATCAGGGGAGAACACTGAAGCTTTCTTT
CATSGENTEAFF
>NA|TRBJ2-1|TRBV7-9|NA
TGTGCCAGCTGGTCCCCTGTGGGGGGGGCAAACAATGAGCAGTTCTTC
CASWSPVGGANNEQFF
>NA|TRBJ2-1|TRBV9|NA
TGTGCCAGCAGCGTAGCTGGCGGGCATGAGCAGTTCTTC
CASSVAGGHEQFF
>NA|TRBJ2-7|TRBV6-5|NA
TGTGCCAGCAAGGACTCCTGGGAGCAGTACTTC
CASKDSWEQYF
>TRBD1|TRBJ1-5|TRBV14|NA
TGTGCCAGCAGCCAACTACCCTACAGGGGTAGGCAGCCCCAGCATTTT
CASSQLPYRGRQPQHF
>TRBD2|TRBJ2-3|TRBV5-1|NA
TGCGCCAGCAGCTCACTAGCGGGAGGGCCAGATACGCAGTATTTT
CASSSLAGGPDTQYF
>NA|TRBJ2-3|TRBV5-1|NA
TGCGCCAGCAGGCCAACGGTTACAGATACGCAGTATTTT
CASRPTVTDTQYF
>TRBD2|TRBJ2-2|TRBV2|once
TGTGCCAGCAGTGAAGCATCCCCTGGGACTAGCGGGGGCGTCACCGGGGAGCTGTTTTTT
CASSEASPGTSGGVTGELFF
>NA|TRBJ2-1|TRBV19|NA
TGTGCCAGTAACCCGAACGGGATCCAGCCAATAAGTGAGCAGTTCTTC
CASNPNGIQPISEQFF
>NA|TRBJ2-7|TRBV14|NA
TGTGCCAGCAGCCAGGGCCTCTTGACGGTCCCGGGGTGGTTCGAGCAGTACTTC
CASSQGLLTVPGWFEQYF